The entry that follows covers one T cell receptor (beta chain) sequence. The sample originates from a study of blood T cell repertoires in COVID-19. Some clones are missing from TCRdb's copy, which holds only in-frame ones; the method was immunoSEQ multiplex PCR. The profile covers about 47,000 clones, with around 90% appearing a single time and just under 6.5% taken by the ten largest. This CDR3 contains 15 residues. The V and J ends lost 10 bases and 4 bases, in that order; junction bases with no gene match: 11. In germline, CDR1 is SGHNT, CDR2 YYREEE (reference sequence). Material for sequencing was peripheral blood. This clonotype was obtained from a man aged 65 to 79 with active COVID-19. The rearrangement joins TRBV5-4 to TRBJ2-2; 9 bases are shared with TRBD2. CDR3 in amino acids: CAFDRRGGGTGELFF. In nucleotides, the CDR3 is TGTGCCTTCGATCGGCGGGGGGGCGGCACCGGGGAGCTGTTTTTT.